What follows are 27 T cell receptor beta chains derived from one specimen sequenced in a study of CD8 T cell repertoires and HIV-1 epitope variants. The antigens for these receptors are not known. The assay was immunoSEQ multiplex PCR, and TCRdb's table has in-frame clones only and misses some. The data show fewer than 5,500 clones, 66% seen once. The sample taken for sequencing was cultured CD8+ T cells derived from PBMCs. All receptors derive from a male donor with HIV.

The chain recombines TRBV7-3 with TRBJ2-7, with D maybe TRBD2 (6 bases). The CDR3 has 12 residues. Per germline, CDR1 SGHTA and CDR2 FQGTGA. Trimming cost V 2 bases and J 6 bases, with 8 bases left between them. The CDR3 bases are TGTGCCAGCAGCTTACGAGCGGGCGAGCAGTACTTC. Amino acid sequence: CASSLRAGEQYF. The complete variable domain, with remaining parts taken from reference TRBV7-3 and TRBJ2-7, reads GAGVSQTPSNKVTEKGKYVELRCDPISGHTALYWYRQSLGQGPEFLIYFQGTGAADDSGLPNDRFFAVRPEGSVSTLKIQRTERGDSAVYLCASSLRAGEQYFGPGTRLTVT.

The chain employs TRBV5-8 and TRBJ1-2; the match to TRBD1 covers 9 bases. CDR1 and CDR2 (germline): SGHTS, YDEGEE. CDR3 length equals 16 residues. The V segment lost 4 bases and the J segment 5 bases; nucleotides outside the gene matches: 12. The CDR3 DNA sequence: TGTGCCAGCAGCCGAGGGGACAGGGAGGGTCCTTATGGCTACACCTTC. Its protein is CASSRGDREGPYGYTF.

The rearrangement uses TRBV7-9 and TRBJ1-1; D not resolved. Germline CDR1 SEHNR, CDR2 FQNEAQ (reference sequence). This CDR3 is built from 10 residues. The germline V and J ends were trimmed by 2 bases and 8 bases, with 3 bases remaining between them. The CDR3 here is CASSLIEAFF. The CDR3 nucleotides read TGTGCCAGCAGCTTAATCGAAGCTTTCTTT.

This chain links TRBV9 with TRBJ1-4, with D possibly being TRBD1 (5 bases). V was clipped by 3 bases and J by 4 bases, with 13 bases between them. The length of the CDR3 is 15 residues. CDR1 is SGDLS and CDR2 is YYNGEE in the germline V gene. CDR3 DNA: TGTGCCAGCAGCGGCACCGGGACTGGTAATGAAAAACTGTTTTTT. Protein: CASSGTGTGNEKLFF.

This chain connects TRBV9 to TRBJ1-2, with 8 bases fitting TRBD1. The germline V gene encodes CDR1 SGDLS and CDR2 YYNGEE. The J segment lost 5 bases and the V segment lost 4 bases, leaving 7 bases of the junction unmatched. The CDR3 runs 14 residues. This CDR3 is CASSLGQGGYGYTF. CDR3 bases: TGTGCCAGCAGCTTAGGACAGGGCGGATATGGCTACACCTTC.

The chain has TRBV9 and TRBJ2-7; weak D call: TRBD2 (7 bases). Germline loops: CDR1 SGDLS, CDR2 YYNGEE. The V end was cut by 0 bases, the J end by 6 bases, with 13 bases between. This CDR3 spans 14 amino acids. CDR3 region: CASSVDSGGLEQYF. The CDR3 DNA sequence: TGTGCCAGCAGCGTAGATTCGGGGGGCCTCGAGCAGTACTTC.

The J gene is TRBJ1-2, the V gene TRBV5-8, with 7 bases matching TRBD1. Per the germline V gene, CDR1 is SGHTS and CDR2 is YDEGEE. V was clipped by 4 bases and J by 8 bases; unmatched bases: 5. The length of the CDR3 is 12 residues. The CDR3 DNA follows: TGTGCCAGCAGCCCTGGGACAGTCGGCTACACCTTC. It codes for CASSPGTVGYTF.

The chain combines TRBV28 with TRBJ2-1, with 9 bases matching TRBD2. V dropped 7 bases and J dropped 6; count of bases not matched to a gene: 10. Germline V gene data show CDR1 as MDHEN and CDR2 as SYDVKM. This CDR3 has 15 amino acids. The CDR3 DNA reads as TGTGCCAGCACCACCGGGACTAGCATGGGCAATGAGCAGTTCTTC. Protein: CASTTGTSMGNEQFF.

The genes are TRBV28 and TRBJ2-7; 8 bases are a match to TRBD1. J gave up 1 base and V 5 bases, and 7 bases lay outside the gene matches. The germline CDR1 and CDR2 sequences are MDHEN and SYDVKM. This CDR3 is built from 15 residues. The CDR3 is CASSTDRVGSYEQYF. The CDR3 nucleotides are TGTGCCAGCAGTACGGACAGGGTGGGATCCTACGAGCAGTACTTC.

The rearrangement links TRBV15 to TRBJ2-3, with 13 bases lining up with TRBD2. With 3 bases clipped from V and 4 bases from J, the junction kept 1 base outside the gene matches. The CDR3 sequence is 15 residues long. Germline V lookup: CDR1 LNHNV, CDR2 YYDKDF (reference sequence). The CDR3, as DNA: TGTGCCACCAGCAGTACTAGCGGGGGGGCAGATACGCAGTATTTT. As protein: CATSSTSGGADTQYF.

This sequence joins TRBV4-3 and TRBJ1-2; D uncertain. Trimming took 2 bases from V and 7 from J, leaving 11 bases between them. Germline-derived CDR1 and CDR2 are LGHNA and YSLEER. The CDR3 is 13 amino acids. CDR3 amino acids: CASSQRWGFGYTF. CDR3 DNA sequence: TGCGCCAGCAGCCAACGTTGGGGTTTTGGCTACACCTTC.

The CDR3 protein is CSVEDTRTPSYEQYF. CDR3 DNA: TGCAGCGTTGAAGATACACGTACTCCTTCCTACGAGCAGTACTTC. V is TRBV29-1 and J is TRBJ2-7; D gene uncertain. The CDR3 covers 15 residues. Looked up from germline, CDR1 is SQVTM and CDR2 is ANQGSEA. Trimming stripped 0 bases from V and 1 base from J, with 13 bases between.

CDR3 sequence reads: CASSVAGQSTDTQYF. Written as DNA, the CDR3 is TGTGCCAGCAGCGTAGCGGGACAGTCCACAGATACGCAGTATTTT. The V and J genes are TRBV9 and TRBJ2-3, with TRBD1 identical over 7 bases. Per germline, CDR1 SGDLS and CDR2 YYNGEE. There are 15 residues in the CDR3. V shed 0 bases and J 2 bases; nucleotides not matched to a gene: 3.

The CDR3 protein is CASSAGRGNTEAFF. The CDR3 DNA follows: TGTGCCAGTAGTGCCGGGCGTGGGAACACTGAAGCTTTCTTT. The chain is built from TRBV19 and TRBJ1-1; D unresolved. V gave up 5 bases and J gave up 1 base, with 11 bases separating them. The CDR3 is made up of 14 amino acids. Germline values: CDR1 LNHDA, CDR2 SQIVND (reference sequence).

The chain links TRBV5-6 to TRBJ2-1; D is unclear. V was clipped by 2 bases and J by 8 bases, with 14 bases between them. This CDR3 comprises 14 residues. Germline V lookup: CDR1 SGHDT, CDR2 YYEEEE. CDR3 DNA sequence: TGTGCCAGCAGCTTTAACCTCGACGGCTATGAGCAGTTCTTC. It codes for CASSFNLDGYEQFF.

This chain joins TRBV28 and TRBJ2-1; 9 bases line up with TRBD2. Looked up from germline, CDR1 is MDHEN and CDR2 is SYDVKM. The CDR3 extends over 16 amino acids. The V and J ends lost 5 bases and 0 bases, in that order; junction bases with no gene match: 5. The CDR3 DNA sequence: TGTGCCAGCAGTCCACTAGCGGGCAACTCCTACAATGAGCAGTTCTTC. Protein sequence: CASSPLAGNSYNEQFF.

V and J are TRBV6-5 and TRBJ2-7, with D perhaps being TRBD1 or TRBD2 (5 bases each). The CDR3 sequence is 14 residues long. V lost 6 bases and J lost 2, with 14 bases in between. Germline lookup yields CDR1 MNHEY and CDR2 SVGAGI. The CDR3 DNA is TGTGCCAGCAGCCCCGGGGCGATTACCTACGAGCAGTACTTC. Translating it yields CASSPGAITYEQYF.

V gene TRBV28 combines with J gene TRBJ1-1, with D uncertain. CDR3 length: 15 residues. Trimming removed 1 base from V and 0 bases from J, with 9 bases in between. The germline V gene encodes CDR1 MDHEN and CDR2 SYDVKM. The CDR3, as DNA: TGTGCCAGCAGTTTATCAGGCAGCATGAACACTGAAGCTTTCTTT. Translation: CASSLSGSMNTEAFF.

The table lists this clone with a few counts. V usage is TRBV11-1 and J usage is TRBJ1-2; D perhaps matches TRBD1 (5 bases). The CDR3 runs to 14 residues. The V gene's germline CDR1 is SGHAT and CDR2 FQDESV (reference sequence). With 5 bases removed from V and 3 bases from J, the gap between germline ends came to 13 bases. The CDR3 nucleotides read TGTGCCAGCAGCCCTGGGACTTCTGACTATGGCTACACCTTC. It yields the protein CASSPGTSDYGYTF.

This clone was counted a single time. J is TRBJ1-5 and V is TRBV6-5; D gene unclear. Germline lookup yields CDR1 MNHEY and CDR2 SVGAGI. The ends were cut back, 0 bases at V and 5 bases at J, with 8 bases in the middle. The CDR3 sequence is 14 residues long. The CDR3 loop reads CASSYSGSHQPQHF. The CDR3, as DNA: TGTGCCAGCAGTTACTCGGGATCGCATCAGCCCCAGCATTTT.

The gene calls are TRBV6-5 and TRBJ2-7; 7 bases align to TRBD1. Germline assignment: CDR1 MNHEY and CDR2 SVGAGI. J lost 4 bases, V lost 0 bases, and 6 bases had no gene match. The CDR3 length is 15 residues. The CDR3, as DNA: TGTGCCAGCAGTTACTCGAGGACAGGTGGTTACGAGCAGTACTTC. Its translation: CASSYSRTGGYEQYF.

The rearrangement links TRBV2 to TRBJ2-2; unclear D gene. Between the trimmed V and J ends, which lost 8 bases and 6 bases, there was a span of 10 bases. Germline lookup yields CDR1 SNHLY and CDR2 FYNNEI. The CDR3 is 12 amino acids. In DNA, the CDR3 is TGTGCCAGCGGCCCAGCGCCCGGGGAGCTGTTTTTT. This gives the protein CASGPAPGELFF.

The V gene is TRBV5-4, the J gene TRBJ2-1; 8 bases fit TRBD2. The germline V gene encodes CDR1 SGHNT and CDR2 YYREEE (reference sequence). J was trimmed by 6 bases and V by 0 bases; bases with no gene match: 14. The CDR3 sequence is 18 residues long. The chain's CDR3 is CASSLEVSGASFANEQFF. In DNA form, the CDR3 reads TGTGCCAGCAGCTTGGAGGTTAGCGGGGCTTCGTTCGCCAATGAGCAGTTCTTC.

This clone occurred a few times. This chain connects TRBV5-6 to TRBJ1-1; perhaps TRBD1 as D (5 bases). Germline V gene data show CDR1 as SGHDT and CDR2 as YYEEEE. The CDR3 runs to 15 residues. V shed 4 bases and J shed 4 bases, with 17 bases lying between them. CDR3 nucleotides: TGTGCCAGCAGCCCGGGGGGAGGGGACTCCACTGAAGCTTTCTTT. This translates into CASSPGGGDSTEAFF.

Points on this clone: Compared with germline, one end of the junction differs, possibly owing to a read error. The J gene is TRBJ1-2, the V gene TRBV11-2, with TRBD1 matching over 8 bases. This CDR3 region has 13 residues. CDR1 and CDR2 from the germline V gene are SGHAT and FQNNGV. The CDR3 reads CASSIDRGNGYTF. The CDR3 DNA is TGTGCCAGCAGCATAGACAGGGGTAATGGCTACACCTTC.

This clone was counted between two and nine times. J is TRBJ2-7 and V is TRBV6-1, with 8 bases that match TRBD1. The CDR3 runs to 15 residues. Germline CDR1 and CDR2: MNHNS and SASEGT. With V trimmed by 0 bases and J by 2 bases, 3 bases remained unmatched. This chain's CDR3 is CASSEAGTGAYEQYF. The CDR3 nucleotides read TGTGCCAGCAGTGAAGCGGGGACAGGAGCCTACGAGCAGTACTTC.

V is TRBV19 and J is TRBJ1-5; tentative D call: TRBD1 (5 bases). Looked up from germline, CDR1 is LNHDA and CDR2 is SQIVND (reference sequence). V shed 3 bases and J shed 2 bases, with 11 bases lying between them. The length of the CDR3 is 15 residues. The CDR3 here is CASSMTQGGNQPQHF. DNA for the CDR3: TGTGCCAGTAGTATGACGCAGGGTGGCAATCAGCCCCAGCATTTT.